These T cell receptor beta chains were read from a single sample in a study of human T cells and chemical hapten exposure. Using its own MiXCR run on the 5' RACE reads, TCRdb lists one record per CDR3 protein. The table has under 150,000 distinct CDR3 sequences, 15% to 20% seen once. The receptor set was obtained from a human donor in good health. Each CDR3 is given with its conserved first and last residue. D genes are given only for firm matches. Clone size is not always given. Where it is, it says once, few, many or a class for expanded clones.

d_call clone_size j_call cdr3_length v_call cdr3_nt cdr3_aa
TRBD2 few TRBJ2-2 19 TRBV11-3 TGTGCCAGCAGCTTAGATCAAGGGACTAGCGGGAGACTCACCGGGGAGCTGTTTTTT CASSLDQGTSGRLTGELFF
TRBD2 few TRBJ2-5 16 TRBV7-6 TGTGCCAGCAGCTTAGGAGCGGGAGGTCCACAAGAGACCCAGTACTTC CASSLGAGGPQETQYF
TRBD2 few TRBJ2-3 14 TRBV5-1 TGCGCCAGCCGGTCCGGGACTAGCGCAGATACGCAGTATTTT CASRSGTSADTQYF
TRBD2 . TRBJ2-1 16 TRBV14 TGTGCCAGCAGTCAAAGTCGAAGCGGGAGATATAATGAGCAGTTCTTC CASSQSRSGRYNEQFF
TRBD2 . TRBJ2-3 17 TRBV29-1 TGCAGCGTCGGGATACTGACTAGCGGGAGATGGGCAGATACGCAGTATTTT CSVGILTSGRWADTQYF
. . TRBJ2-7 14 TRBV6-2/TRBV6-3 TGTGCCAGCAGTTACTCGACGGGAGTGTACGAGCAGTACTTC CASSYSTGVYEQYF
TRBD1 . TRBJ2-5 15 TRBV3-1 TGTGCCAGCAGCAGGGACAGGGGGCGAGAAGAGACCCAGTACTTC CASSRDRGREETQYF
TRBD2 . TRBJ2-1 14 TRBV6-2/TRBV6-3 TGTGCCAGCAGTTACTCGGGAGGGGTAAATGAGCAGTTCTTC CASSYSGGVNEQFF
TRBD1 . TRBJ2-3 16 TRBV5-4 TGTGCCAGCAGCCCCCCGACAGGGATTAGCACAGATACGCAGTATTTT CASSPPTGISTDTQYF
. few TRBJ2-3 17 TRBV28 TGTGCCAGCAGTTCCCTCTGGGACAAAATTAGCACAGATACGCAGTATTTT CASSSLWDKISTDTQYF
. . TRBJ2-7 15 TRBV20-1 TGCAGTGCTGCCCGGGACACCGGGAGGAAGTACGAGCAGTACTTC CSAARDTGRKYEQYF
. . TRBJ2-3 17 TRBV25-1 TGTGCCAGCAGTGAGACGGGACGCCGGAAGATCACAGATACGCAGTATTTT CASSETGRRKITDTQYF
. . TRBJ2-1 15 TRBV27 TGTGCCAGCGGGGGGTACCTGAGCTCCTACAATGAGCAGTTCTTC CASGGYLSSYNEQFF
TRBD2 . TRBJ2-7 12 TRBV20-1 TGCAGTGCCGGGACTAGCGCCTACGAGCAGTACTTC CSAGTSAYEQYF
TRBD1 . TRBJ2-2 12 TRBV29-1 TGCAGCGTTGAAGGGGGACAGGGGGAGCTGTTTTTT CSVEGGQGELFF
. many TRBJ2-7 12 TRBV12-3/TRBV12-4 TGTGCCAGCAGTGGACCGAGGCCCGAGCAGTACTTC CASSGPRPEQYF